The 32 T cell receptor beta chains presented below share a single source sample, sequenced in a study of shared clonotypes between healthy human individuals. Sequenced by immunoSEQ multiplex PCR; TCRdb stores in-frame clones only, minus some. This table has about 79,000 clones, about 63% appearing once. Sequenced sample: memory CD8+ T cells sorted from blood. Subset described: CD45RO+ cells pooled with CCR7-negative TemRA cells. These receptors all stem from a man aged 30 to 45 in good health.

This rearrangement joins TRBV7-9 to TRBJ2-3; maybe TRBD1 (5 bases). Between the trimmed V and J ends, which lost 8 bases and 4 bases, there was a span of 10 bases. Germline V gene lookup returns CDR1 SEHNR and CDR2 FQNEAQ (reference sequence). There are 12 residues in the CDR3. The CDR3 loop reads CASGKGADTQYF. CDR3 nucleotides: TGTGCCAGCGGAAAAGGGGCAGATACGCAGTATTTT.

The chain joins TRBV7-2 to TRBJ2-3; 7 positions agree with TRBD1. The trim removed 2 bases at V and 4 bases at J, leaving 6 bases unmatched. The CDR3 runs to 15 residues. The V gene's germline CDR1 is SGHTA and CDR2 FQGNSA. Written as DNA, the CDR3 is TGTGCCAGCAGCTTAATAGGGGGCTGGGCAGATACGCAGTATTTT. It translates to CASSLIGGWADTQYF.

This clone was observed a handful of times. The V and J genes are TRBV29-1 and TRBJ2-1; D not certain. The CDR3 has 13 amino acids. Trimming shortened V by 4 bases and J by 1 base, and 8 bases separated the two germline ends. Germline V lookup: CDR1 SQVTM, CDR2 ANQGSEA. CDR3 protein: CSVGAISYNEQFF. In DNA, the CDR3 is TGCAGCGTTGGAGCAATATCCTACAATGAGCAGTTCTTC.

For this clone: A read error may produce the germline difference seen at one junction end. This CDR3 reads CASSQDRGQGLFHTEAFF. The DNA for the CDR3 is TGCGCCAGCAGCCAAGATCGGGGACAGGGTCTGTTCCACACCGAAGCTTTCTTT. The gene calls are TRBV4-1 and TRBJ1-1; 9 bases are a match to TRBD1. The germline gives CDR1 MGHRA, CDR2 YSYEKL. The CDR3 is 18 amino acids.

CDR3 residues: CASSPGQPHEQYF. The CDR3 region has the DNA TGTGCCAGCTCACCTGGGCAGCCCCACGAGCAGTACTTC. This rearrangement joins TRBV18 to TRBJ2-7, with D unclear. The CDR3 extends over 13 amino acids. V lost 3 bases and J 5 bases, leaving 11 bases between the germline ends. Looked up from germline, CDR1 is KGHSH and CDR2 is LQKENI.

The chain combines TRBV7-2 with TRBJ2-7; D uncertain. Trimming left V 7 bases short and J 5 bases short, with 15 bases between. This CDR3 has 13 amino acids. The germline V gene has CDR1 SGHTA and CDR2 FQGNSA. This CDR3 reads CASTRVGSHEQYF. CDR3 nucleotides: TGTGCCAGCACCCGGGTAGGTAGCCACGAGCAGTACTTC.

The V and J genes are TRBV19 and TRBJ1-5; TRBD1 aligns across 8 bases. Per the germline V gene, CDR1 is LNHDA and CDR2 is SQIVND (reference sequence). V lost 4 bases, J lost 10 bases, and 9 bases stayed unmatched. The CDR3 is 14 amino acids. The CDR3 reads CASSRGTGFGPQHF. The CDR3 nucleotides are TGTGCCAGTAGTAGAGGGACAGGATTTGGTCCCCAGCATTTT.

This clone was detected only once. The V gene is TRBV15, the J gene TRBJ2-7, with TRBD2 identical over 7 bases. V shed 3 bases and J 9 bases; nucleotides not matched to a gene: 5. The CDR3 has 12 residues. CDR1 and CDR2 from the germline V gene are LNHNV and YYDKDF (reference sequence). The CDR3 region has the DNA TGTGCCACCAGCAGGGACGGCGGGAGGCAGTACTTC. It specifies CATSRDGGRQYF.

The sample holds one count of this clone. The V and J genes are TRBV19 and TRBJ2-7, with 9 positions matching TRBD1. Germline V gene lookup returns CDR1 LNHDA and CDR2 SQIVND (reference sequence). V shed 6 bases and J 1 base; nucleotides not matched to a gene: 4. CDR3 size: 14 residues. CDR3 residues: CASSTGTGSYEQYF. CDR3 in DNA: TGTGCCAGTAGCACCGGGACAGGGTCCTACGAGCAGTACTTC.

This clone was counted only a few times. Other nucleotide sequences from this sample produce the same CDR3. DNA of the CDR3: TGTGCCAGCAGCAGCCGAAGCTCCTACGAGCAGTACTTC. Its protein is CASSSRSSYEQYF. This rearrangement joins TRBV11-2 to TRBJ2-7; D gene unclear. V was trimmed by 5 bases and J by 0 bases, leaving 8 bases between them. Germline CDR1 reads SGHAT; CDR2 reads FQNNGV. The CDR3 runs 13 residues.

The chain couples TRBV18 to TRBJ2-4; no clear D gene. The germline CDR1 and CDR2 sequences are KGHSH and LQKENI. There are 13 residues in the CDR3. The V gene lost 1 base and the J gene lost 3 bases, with 4 bases spanning the gap. The DNA of the CDR3 is TGTGCCAGCTCACCACTGGACAAAAACATTCAGTACTTC. Protein product: CASSPLDKNIQYF.

The chain is built from TRBV5-1 and TRBJ2-4; 7 bases agree with TRBD2. With V trimmed by 0 bases and J by 4 bases, 7 bases remained unmatched. The CDR3 runs 16 residues. The germline gives CDR1 SGHRS, CDR2 YFSETQ. In DNA, the CDR3 is TGCGCCAGCAGCTTGGTCGTGGGAGGGGATAAAAACATTCAGTACTTC. As protein: CASSLVVGGDKNIQYF. The entire variable domain, with the rest obtained from reference TRBV5-1 and TRBJ2-4, is as follows: KAGVTQTPRYLIKTRGQQVTLSCSPISGHRSVSWYQQTPGQGLQFLFEYFSETQRNKGNFPGRFSGRQFSNSRSEMNVSTLELGDSALYLCASSLVVGGDKNIQYFGAGTRLSVL.

This clone came up many times. Other nucleotide sequences in the sample specify the same CDR3. The V call is TRBV28, the J call TRBJ2-7, with no clear D. V was cut by 4 bases and J by 3 bases, with 4 bases left in between. The length of the CDR3 is 11 residues. Looked up from germline, CDR1 is MDHEN and CDR2 is SYDVKM. The CDR3 spells CASSSNYEQYF. CDR3 nucleotides: TGTGCCAGCAGTTCAAACTACGAGCAGTACTTC.

The V call is TRBV28, the J call TRBJ2-1, with D possibly TRBD1 on 5 matching bases. The germline V gene has CDR1 MDHEN and CDR2 SYDVKM. V dropped 2 bases and J dropped 13 bases, with 12 bases sitting between them. This CDR3 has 12 amino acids. The CDR3 DNA sequence: TGTGCCAGCAGTTTACAAGGGCAGGGACAGTTCTTC. It translates to CASSLQGQGQFF.

This clone has a handful of counts. The rearrangement joins TRBV5-4 to TRBJ2-3; D is possibly TRBD1 or TRBD2 (5 bases each). Trimming took 4 bases from V and 2 from J, leaving 14 bases between them. Germline V gene sequence: CDR1 SGHNT, CDR2 YYREEE (reference sequence). The CDR3 extends over 15 amino acids. The CDR3 coding sequence is TGTGCCAGCAGCCTAGCTGTGGGGCCCACAGATACGCAGTATTTT. Its protein product is CASSLAVGPTDTQYF.

The CDR3 reads CASSQDRVQRPSYEQYF. The CDR3 nucleotides read TGCGCCAGCAGCCAAGATCGGGTTCAGCGGCCCTCCTACGAGCAGTACTTC. The chain employs TRBV4-3 and TRBJ2-7; perhaps TRBD2 as D (5 bases). V was clipped by 0 bases and J by 0 bases, with 15 bases between them. This CDR3 spans 17 amino acids. Germline V gene data show CDR1 as LGHNA and CDR2 as YSLEER.

The chain couples TRBV2 to TRBJ2-1, with no clear D. From germline, CDR1 is SNHLY and CDR2 FYNNEI. V was cut by 8 bases and J by 8 bases, with 13 bases left in between. The CDR3 has 12 amino acids. The CDR3 spells CASFRLVDEQFF. The DNA of the CDR3 is TGTGCCAGCTTTAGACTTGTTGATGAGCAGTTCTTC.

The chain joins TRBV30 to TRBJ2-1, with D perhaps matching TRBD1 (5 bases). The V gene lost 2 bases and the J gene lost 8 bases, with 7 bases spanning the gap. Germline loops: CDR1 GTSNPN, CDR2 SVGIG (reference sequence). The CDR3 sequence is 11 residues long. The CDR3 coding sequence is TGTGCCTGGAGTCAGGGCGATGAGCAGTTCTTC. As protein: CAWSQGDEQFF.

V usage is TRBV19 and J usage is TRBJ2-1, with D possibly TRBD1 on 7 matching bases. Trimming took 5 bases from V and 7 from J, leaving 21 bases between them. CDR3 length: 16 amino acids. CDR1 and CDR2 from the germline V gene are LNHDA and SQIVND (reference sequence). As DNA, the CDR3 is TGTGCCAGTAGTGTCCAGACTGGAGGGGGCTTTAATGAGCAGTTCTTC. This gives the protein CASSVQTGGGFNEQFF.

The V call is TRBV27, the J call TRBJ2-5; 8 bases align to TRBD2. V dropped 3 bases and J dropped 1; count of bases not matched to a gene: 7. Germline V lookup: CDR1 MNHEY, CDR2 SMNVEV (reference sequence). CDR3 length: 16 residues. For the CDR3, the DNA is TGTGCCAGCAGTTTTCTGGGGGCGGGGGGCCAAGAGACCCAGTACTTC. This encodes CASSFLGAGGQETQYF.

CDR3 nucleotide sequence: TGCGCCAGCAGCCAACGACTAGCGGACCTCTACGAGCAGTACTTC. This codes for CASSQRLADLYEQYF. The gene calls are TRBV4-3 and TRBJ2-7; 9 nucleotides line up with TRBD2. The junction had 5 bases not matched to a gene; V was cut back by 2 bases and J by 3 bases. Germline CDR1 reads LGHNA; CDR2 reads YSLEER. The CDR3 is made up of 15 amino acids.

This sequence joins TRBV27 and TRBJ2-5; TRBD2 is a possible D gene (5 bases). Germline loops: CDR1 MNHEY, CDR2 SMNVEV (reference sequence). Deletions cut 7 bases from V and 2 bases from J, with 14 bases between. The CDR3 consists of 14 residues. The CDR3 spells CASTNIGGQETQYF. The CDR3 bases are TGTGCCAGCACTAACATAGGCGGGCAAGAGACCCAGTACTTC.

The J gene is TRBJ2-7, the V gene TRBV4-2; either TRBD1 or TRBD2 may supply D (6 bases each). CDR1 LGHNA and CDR2 YNFKEQ come from the germline V gene. This CDR3 has 16 residues. Trimming removed 0 bases from V and 3 bases from J, with 15 bases in between. CDR3 region: CASSQDIGGFRYEQYF. The CDR3, as DNA: TGTGCCAGCAGCCAAGATATAGGGGGGTTTCGCTACGAGCAGTACTTC.

The chain carries TRBV11-2 and TRBJ1-2, with D unclear. In germline, CDR1 is SGHAT, CDR2 FQNNGV. V was shortened by 5 bases and J by 10 bases, with 14 bases between the two germline ends. There are 12 residues in the CDR3. In DNA form, the CDR3 reads TGTGCCAGCAGCGCCAGGACGACTGTCTACACCTTC. Its protein is CASSARTTVYTF. The variable domain in full, completed from reference TRBV11-2 and TRBJ1-2, reads EAGVAQSPRYKIIEKRQSVAFWCNPISGHATLYWYQQILGQGPKLLIQFQNNGVVDDSQLPKDRFSAERLKGVDSTLKIQPAKLEDSAVYLCASSARTTVYTFGSGTRLTVV.

The genes are TRBV2 and TRBJ1-5, with TRBD1 identical over 8 bases. Losses at the gene ends were 6 bases for V and 9 bases for J; bases not matched to a gene: 16. This CDR3 is 16 amino acids long. Germline V gives CDR1 SNHLY, CDR2 FYNNEI. CDR3 amino acids: CASSRSEGQGEGPQHF. As DNA, the CDR3 is TGTGCCAGCAGCCGATCAGAAGGACAGGGCGAGGGGCCCCAGCATTTT.

This clone came up once. The chain uses TRBV7-8 and TRBJ2-5, with D perhaps being TRBD1 or TRBD2 (5 bases each). This CDR3 is built from 18 residues. Germline V CDR1 and CDR2: SGHVS, FQNEAQ. Trimming left V 5 bases short and J 1 base short, with 23 bases between. CDR3 sequence: CASSPRLGAKLGQETQYF. The CDR3 DNA sequence: TGTGCCAGCAGCCCCCGGCTCGGGGCGAAATTAGGCCAAGAGACCCAGTACTTC.

In regard to this clone: A far larger clone lies a single base away; this is likely a read error. Other DNA variants within this sample encode the same CDR3. The chain recombines TRBV6-1 with TRBJ1-5; TRBD1 matches at 11 bases. The CDR3 extends over 15 amino acids. Trimming at V came to 2 bases and at J to 6 bases, leaving 3 bases not matched to a gene. Germline V lookup: CDR1 MNHNS, CDR2 SASEGT. The CDR3 sequence is CASSETGTGGQPQHF. For the CDR3, the DNA is TGTGCCAGCAGTGAAACTGGGACAGGGGGTCAGCCCCAGCATTTT.

This chain uses TRBV7-8 with TRBJ2-1, with 7 bases identical to TRBD2. Germline V lookup: CDR1 SGHVS, CDR2 FQNEAQ. Trimming removed 2 bases from V and 8 bases from J; junction bases left unmatched: 15. There are 17 residues in the CDR3. CDR3 sequence: CASSLLSWAGVGDEQFF. The DNA for the CDR3 is TGTGCCAGCAGCTTACTGTCATGGGCGGGAGTGGGTGATGAGCAGTTCTTC.

This clone was seen a handful of times. The chain recombines TRBV19 with TRBJ2-7, with D possibly matching TRBD1 (5 bases). V dropped 3 bases and J dropped 2 bases, with 11 bases sitting between them. CDR1 and CDR2 from the germline V gene are LNHDA and SQIVND (reference sequence). This CDR3 contains 14 residues. CDR3 region: CASSMQGGAYEQYF. The CDR3 DNA reads as TGTGCCAGTAGTATGCAGGGTGGGGCCTACGAGCAGTACTTC.

The V gene is TRBV27, the J gene TRBJ2-7; D not certain. V was shortened by 2 bases and J by 2 bases, with 7 bases between the two germline ends. Germline CDR1 MNHEY, CDR2 SMNVEV (reference sequence). This CDR3 spans 13 amino acids. The CDR3 DNA reads TGTGCCAGCAGTTTAGGTAGGGCCTACGAGCAGTACTTC. This sequence encodes CASSLGRAYEQYF.

The V call is TRBV9, the J call TRBJ2-1; no clear D. V was shortened by 0 bases and J by 7 bases, with 8 bases between the two germline ends. The CDR3 has 13 amino acids. Germline CDR1 is SGDLS and CDR2 is YYNGEE. The CDR3: CASSVGGSNEQFF. The DNA of the CDR3 is TGTGCCAGCAGCGTAGGCGGATCGAATGAGCAGTTCTTC.

In this sample, this clone turned up a few times. The V gene is TRBV9, the J gene TRBJ1-1; tentatively, D is TRBD1 (5 bases). This CDR3 is 13 amino acids long. The germline CDR1 and CDR2 sequences are SGDLS and YYNGEE. Trimming removed 4 bases from V and 7 bases from J, with 14 bases in between. The CDR3 reads CASSRQTGGEAFF. The CDR3, as DNA: TGTGCCAGCAGCCGACAGACCGGTGGTGAAGCTTTCTTT.